Listed below are T cell receptor beta chains from one sample, sequenced in a study of blood T cell repertoires in COVID-19. Clones were sequenced by immunoSEQ multiplex PCR, and TCRdb holds only the in-frame ones, with some missing. The sample has about 190,000 clones, 60% to 80% seen once; the top ten hold 15% to 20%. Sequenced sample: PBMCs or T cells enriched from blood (not recorded which). Receptors originate from a woman aged 45-65 years who had recovered from COVID-19. Both conserved end residues are part of each CDR3. Each record gives: clone size, D gene, J gene, V gene, CDR3 DNA, CDR3 protein. D genes are given only for firm matches. A clone size is listed for some rows: how often the clone was seen (once, few, many), or a class if it is expanded.

clone_size: few; d_call: -; j_call: TRBJ2-5; v_call: TRBV28; cdr3_nt: TGTGCCAGCAGGCATGGTAGTGGGGGGGAGACCCAGTACTTC; cdr3_aa: CASRHGSGGETQYF
clone_size: -; d_call: -; j_call: TRBJ1-3; v_call: TRBV11-2; cdr3_nt: TGTGCCAGCAGGTTGGCACAGACGCGAAACACCATATATTTT; cdr3_aa: CASRLAQTRNTIYF
clone_size: -; d_call: -; j_call: TRBJ1-2; v_call: TRBV7-2; cdr3_nt: TGTGCCAGCAGCCCCAGCGGGCACTATGGCTACACCTTC; cdr3_aa: CASSPSGHYGYTF
clone_size: -; d_call: -; j_call: TRBJ2-7; v_call: TRBV5-1; cdr3_nt: TGCGCCAGCAGCTTGGCCCCAACAGGTTCTTACGAGCAGTACTTC; cdr3_aa: CASSLAPTGSYEQYF
clone_size: -; d_call: -; j_call: TRBJ2-7; v_call: TRBV4-1; cdr3_nt: TGCGCCAGCAGCCCCCTGACTAGGCTTTTTTCCTACGAGCAGTACTTC; cdr3_aa: CASSPLTRLFSYEQYF
clone_size: once; d_call: -; j_call: TRBJ1-1; v_call: TRBV5-4; cdr3_nt: TGTGCCAGCAGCAGTCCGGGAGGGGACACTGAAGCTTTCTTT; cdr3_aa: CASSSPGGDTEAFF
clone_size: -; d_call: TRBD2; j_call: TRBJ2-1; v_call: TRBV3-1/TRBV3-2; cdr3_nt: TGTGCCAGCAGCCAAGAAGTGGGGAGGGGAGTCCTAAATGAGCAGTTCTTC; cdr3_aa: CASSQEVGRGVLNEQFF
clone_size: -; d_call: -; j_call: TRBJ2-2; v_call: TRBV5-1; cdr3_nt: TGCGCCAGCAGCTTGTACAGGGACACCGGGGAGCTGTTTTTT; cdr3_aa: CASSLYRDTGELFF
clone_size: -; d_call: -; j_call: TRBJ2-7; v_call: TRBV20-1; cdr3_nt: TGCAGTGCTAGTTCCGGGACTCGTCTACGAGGACAGTACTTC; cdr3_aa: CSASSGTRLRGQYF
clone_size: once; d_call: -; j_call: TRBJ2-3; v_call: TRBV9; cdr3_nt: TGTGCCAGCAGCGCCTGGTACGGGTCGGGCACAGATACGCAGTATTTT; cdr3_aa: CASSAWYGSGTDTQYF
clone_size: -; d_call: TRBD1; j_call: TRBJ1-2; v_call: TRBV18; cdr3_nt: TGTGCCAGCTCCCCCGGGACAGGGGAGGGTGGCTACACCTTC; cdr3_aa: CASSPGTGEGGYTF
clone_size: -; d_call: -; j_call: TRBJ1-3; v_call: TRBV29-1; cdr3_nt: TGCAGCGTTGTAATGTTAGGGGTTGGAAACACCATATATTTT; cdr3_aa: CSVVMLGVGNTIYF
clone_size: few; d_call: TRBD1; j_call: TRBJ2-7; v_call: TRBV19; cdr3_nt: TGTGCCAGTAGTGGGACAGGGCTAAACTACGAGCAGTACTTC; cdr3_aa: CASSGTGLNYEQYF
clone_size: -; d_call: TRBD1; j_call: TRBJ1-2; v_call: TRBV9; cdr3_nt: TGTGCCAGCAGCGCCCGACAGGGTTCGGGCTATGGCTACACCTTC; cdr3_aa: CASSARQGSGYGYTF
clone_size: -; d_call: TRBD1; j_call: TRBJ2-1; v_call: TRBV28; cdr3_nt: TGTGCCAGCACAGGGACAGGGAACAATGAGCAGTTCTTC; cdr3_aa: CASTGTGNNEQFF